The sequence of this T cell receptor beta chain was determined in a study of T cells in Graves' hyperthyroidism and ophthalmopathy. CDR3 length: 16 amino acids. V was clipped by 3 bases and J by 0 bases; unmatched bases: 5. Germline loops: CDR1 SGDLS, CDR2 YYNGEE. The TCR beta CDR3 regions underwent amplification using RNA transcripts as the source. The HTBI set primed first-round TCR CDR3 RT-PCR. TCRdb passed the multiplex PCR reads through MiXCR, listing each CDR3 protein once. The sample has 500,000 to 700,000 distinct CDR3 sequences, 16% seen once. The sequence was obtained from a woman under 30 with Graves' hyperthyroidism. The sample consisted of blood. The chain carries TRBV9 and TRBJ2-3; the match to TRBD2 covers 9 bases. The CDR3 nucleotides are TGTGCCAGCAGCGGATTTCTAGCGGGAAGCACAGATACGCAGTATTTT. Translating gives CASSGFLAGSTDTQYF.